This TCR beta chain was identified in a study of cytomegalovirus exposure and HLA in healthy donors. This CDR3 contains 14 residues. Germline V lookup: CDR1 SGHDN, CDR2 FVKESK. V was pared by 5 bases and J by 8 bases, with 18 bases between. The study ran its PCR with 60 Vbeta and 13 Jbeta primers. The repertoire was sequenced with immunoSEQ multiplex PCR; TCRdb's copy has only in-frame clones and lacks some. The data contain about 160,000 clones, roughly 80% of them singletons. This clone was detected once. The chain joins TRBV14 to TRBJ1-2; D may be TRBD1 (5 bases). This sequence originates from a woman between 50 and 59 years old in good health and CMV-seropositive. The specimen sequenced was PBMCs. In DNA, the CDR3 is TGTGCCAGCAGCTCTCGACGGGGGTCGGGAGGCTACACCTTC. Protein: CASSSRRGSGGYTF. Full variable domain (outside the CDR3, taken from reference TRBV14 and TRBJ1-2): EAGVTQFPSHSVIEKGQTVTLRCDPISGHDNLYWYRRVMGKEIKFLLHFVKESKQDESGMPNNRFLAERTGGTYSTLKVQPAELEDSGVYFCASSSRRGSGGYTFGSGTRLTVV.